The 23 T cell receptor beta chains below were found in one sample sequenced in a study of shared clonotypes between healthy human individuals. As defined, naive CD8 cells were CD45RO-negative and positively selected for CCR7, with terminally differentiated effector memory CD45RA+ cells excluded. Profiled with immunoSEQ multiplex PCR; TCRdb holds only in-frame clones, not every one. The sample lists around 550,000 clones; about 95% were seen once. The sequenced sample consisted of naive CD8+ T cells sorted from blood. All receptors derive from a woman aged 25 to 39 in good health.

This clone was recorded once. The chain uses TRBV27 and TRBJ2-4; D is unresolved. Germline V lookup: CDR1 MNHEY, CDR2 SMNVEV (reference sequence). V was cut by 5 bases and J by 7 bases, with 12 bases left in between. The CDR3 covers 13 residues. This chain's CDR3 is CASSITVGNIQYF. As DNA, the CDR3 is TGTGCCAGCAGTATTACGGTCGGGAACATTCAGTACTTC.

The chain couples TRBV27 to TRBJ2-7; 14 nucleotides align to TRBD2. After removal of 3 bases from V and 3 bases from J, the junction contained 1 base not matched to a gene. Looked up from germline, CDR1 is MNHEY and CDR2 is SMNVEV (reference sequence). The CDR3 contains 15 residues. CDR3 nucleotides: TGTGCCAGCAGTTTGGGGACTAGCGGGGGCTACGAGCAGTACTTC. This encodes CASSLGTSGGYEQYF.

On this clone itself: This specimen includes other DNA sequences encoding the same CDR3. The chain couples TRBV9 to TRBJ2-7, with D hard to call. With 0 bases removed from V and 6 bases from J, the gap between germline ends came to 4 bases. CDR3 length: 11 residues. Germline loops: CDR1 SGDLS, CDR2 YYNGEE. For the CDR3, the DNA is TGTGCCAGCAGCGTAGGGGGCGAGCAGTACTTC. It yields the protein CASSVGGEQYF.

CDR3 loop: CASSYGTGGYYEQYF. The CDR3 nucleotides are TGTGCCAGCAGTTACGGGACAGGGGGCTACTACGAGCAGTACTTC. The chain is built from TRBV6-5 and TRBJ2-7; the match to TRBD1 covers 12 bases. Germline V gene lookup returns CDR1 MNHEY and CDR2 SVGAGI. CDR3 length: 15 amino acids. The ends lost 2 bases at V and 3 bases at J; junction bases unmatched: 2.

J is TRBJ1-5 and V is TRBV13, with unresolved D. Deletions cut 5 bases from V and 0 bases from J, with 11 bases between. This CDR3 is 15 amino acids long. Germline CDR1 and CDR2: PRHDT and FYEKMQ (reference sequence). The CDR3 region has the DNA TGTGCCAGCAGCCGATTTGGGGATAGCAATCAGCCCCAGCATTTT. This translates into CASSRFGDSNQPQHF. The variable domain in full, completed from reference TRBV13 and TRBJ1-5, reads AAGVIQSPRHLIKEKRETATLKCYPIPRHDTVYWYQQGPGQDPQFLISFYEKMQSDKGSIPDRFSAQQFSDYHSELNMSSLELGDSALYFCASSRFGDSNQPQHFGDGTRLSIL.

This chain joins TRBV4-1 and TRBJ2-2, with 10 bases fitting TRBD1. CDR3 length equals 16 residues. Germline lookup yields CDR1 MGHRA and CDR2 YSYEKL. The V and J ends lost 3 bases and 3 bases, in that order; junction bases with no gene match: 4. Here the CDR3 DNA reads TGCGCCAGCAGCCACCCGGGACAGGGGTACACCGGGGAGCTGTTTTTT. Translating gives CASSHPGQGYTGELFF.

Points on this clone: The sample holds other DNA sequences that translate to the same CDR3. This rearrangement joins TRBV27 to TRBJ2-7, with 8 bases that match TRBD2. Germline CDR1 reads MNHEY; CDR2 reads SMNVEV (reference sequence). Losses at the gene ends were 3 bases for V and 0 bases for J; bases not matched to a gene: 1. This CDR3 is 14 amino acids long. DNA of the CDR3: TGTGCCAGCAGTTTCAGCGGGAGCTCCTACGAGCAGTACTTC. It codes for CASSFSGSSYEQYF.

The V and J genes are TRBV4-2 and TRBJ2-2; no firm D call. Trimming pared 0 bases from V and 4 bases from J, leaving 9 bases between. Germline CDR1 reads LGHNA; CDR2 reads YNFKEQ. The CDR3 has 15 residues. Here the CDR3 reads CASSQDLERTGELFF. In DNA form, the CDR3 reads TGTGCCAGCAGCCAAGATCTGGAGCGCACCGGGGAGCTGTTTTTT.

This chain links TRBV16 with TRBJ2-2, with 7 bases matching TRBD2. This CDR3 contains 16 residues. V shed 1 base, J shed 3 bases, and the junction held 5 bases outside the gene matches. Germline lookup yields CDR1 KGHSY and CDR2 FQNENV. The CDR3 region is CASSQFGLADTGELFF. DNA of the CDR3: TGTGCCAGCAGCCAATTTGGTCTAGCGGACACCGGGGAGCTGTTTTTT.

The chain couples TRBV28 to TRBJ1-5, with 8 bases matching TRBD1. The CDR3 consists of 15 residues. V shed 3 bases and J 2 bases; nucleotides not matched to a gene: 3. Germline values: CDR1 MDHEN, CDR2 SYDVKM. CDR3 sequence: CASSLQTGGNQPQHF. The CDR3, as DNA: TGTGCCAGCAGTTTGCAGACAGGGGGCAATCAGCCCCAGCATTTT.

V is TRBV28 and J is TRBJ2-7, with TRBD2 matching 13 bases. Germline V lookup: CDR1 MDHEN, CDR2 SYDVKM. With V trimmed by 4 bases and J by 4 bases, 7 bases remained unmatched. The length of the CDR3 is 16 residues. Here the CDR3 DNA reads TGTGCCAGCAGTTCCCCTCGACTAGCGGGGGGATACGAGCAGTACTTC. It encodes CASSSPRLAGGYEQYF.

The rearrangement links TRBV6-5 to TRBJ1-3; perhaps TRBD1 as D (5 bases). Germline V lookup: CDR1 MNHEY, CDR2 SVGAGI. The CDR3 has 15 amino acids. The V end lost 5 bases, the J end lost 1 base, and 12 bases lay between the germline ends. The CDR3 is CASSAAGSSGNTIYF. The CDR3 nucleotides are TGTGCCAGCAGTGCCGCAGGGAGTTCTGGAAACACCATATATTTT.

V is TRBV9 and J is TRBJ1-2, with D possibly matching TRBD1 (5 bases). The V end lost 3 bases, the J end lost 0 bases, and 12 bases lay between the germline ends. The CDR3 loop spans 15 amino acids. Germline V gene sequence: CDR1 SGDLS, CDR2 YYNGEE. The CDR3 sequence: CASSAPGATNYGYTF. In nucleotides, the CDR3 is TGTGCCAGCAGCGCCCCCGGGGCTACTAACTATGGCTACACCTTC.

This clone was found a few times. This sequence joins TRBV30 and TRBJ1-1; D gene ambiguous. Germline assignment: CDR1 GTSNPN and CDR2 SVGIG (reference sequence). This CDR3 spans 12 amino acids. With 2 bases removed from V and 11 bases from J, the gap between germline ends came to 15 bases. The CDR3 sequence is CAWSLDSPRAFF. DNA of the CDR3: TGTGCCTGGAGTCTGGACTCTCCTCGGGCTTTCTTT.

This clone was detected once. CDR3 loop: CASTVWPYLAELYSGANVLTF. The CDR3 DNA reads as TGTGCCAGCACAGTTTGGCCTTATCTAGCGGAGCTCTACTCTGGGGCCAACGTCCTGACTTTC. The V and J genes are TRBV27 and TRBJ2-6; 7 bases match TRBD2. Germline CDR1 MNHEY, CDR2 SMNVEV (reference sequence). The CDR3 runs to 21 residues. J was trimmed by 0 bases and V by 7 bases; bases with no gene match: 21.

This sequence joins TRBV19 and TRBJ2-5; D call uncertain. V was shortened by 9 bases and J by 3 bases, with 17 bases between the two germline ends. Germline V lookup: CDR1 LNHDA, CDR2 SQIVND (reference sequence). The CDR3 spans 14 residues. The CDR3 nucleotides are TGTGCCAGCAGCCGAAACGGGCAGGAAGAGACCCAGTACTTC. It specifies CASSRNGQEETQYF.

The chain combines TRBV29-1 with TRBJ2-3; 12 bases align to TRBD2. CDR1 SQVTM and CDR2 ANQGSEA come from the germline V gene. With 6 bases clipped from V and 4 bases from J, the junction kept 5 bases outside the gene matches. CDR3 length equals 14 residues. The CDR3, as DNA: TGCAGCGTCGTTCTAGCGGGAGGGCCAGATACGCAGTATTTT. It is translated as CSVVLAGGPDTQYF.

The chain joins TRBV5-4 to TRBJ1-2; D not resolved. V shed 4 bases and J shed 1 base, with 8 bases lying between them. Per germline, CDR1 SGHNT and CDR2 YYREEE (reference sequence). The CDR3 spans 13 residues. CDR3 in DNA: TGTGCCAGCAGCACGGACCATAACTATGGCTACACCTTC. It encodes CASSTDHNYGYTF.

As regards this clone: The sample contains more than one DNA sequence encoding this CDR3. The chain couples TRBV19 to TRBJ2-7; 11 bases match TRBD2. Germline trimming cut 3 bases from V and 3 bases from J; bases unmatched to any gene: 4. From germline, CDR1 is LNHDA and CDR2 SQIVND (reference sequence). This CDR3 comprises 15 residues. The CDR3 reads CASSIGLAGGYEQYF. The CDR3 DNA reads TGTGCCAGTAGTATTGGGCTAGCGGGGGGCTACGAGCAGTACTTC.

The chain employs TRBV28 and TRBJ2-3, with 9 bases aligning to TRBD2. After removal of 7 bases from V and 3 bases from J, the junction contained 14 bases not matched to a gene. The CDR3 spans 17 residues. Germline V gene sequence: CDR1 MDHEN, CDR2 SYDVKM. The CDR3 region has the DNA TGTGCCAGCACCAACTCTCGGATAGCGGGAGCGACAGATACGCAGTATTTT. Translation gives CASTNSRIAGATDTQYF. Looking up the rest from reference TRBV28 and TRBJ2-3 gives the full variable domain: DVKVTQSSRYLVKRTGEKVFLECVQDMDHENMFWYRQDPGLGLRLIYFSYDVKMKEKGDIPEGYSVSREKKERFSLILESASTNQTSMYLCASTNSRIAGATDTQYFGPGTRLTVL.

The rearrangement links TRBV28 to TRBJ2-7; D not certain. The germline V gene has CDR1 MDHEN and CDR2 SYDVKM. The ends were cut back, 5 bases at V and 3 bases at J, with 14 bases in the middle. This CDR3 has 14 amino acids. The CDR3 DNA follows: TGTGCCAGCAGTCAGACGGGCTCAGGCTACGAGCAGTACTTC. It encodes CASSQTGSGYEQYF.

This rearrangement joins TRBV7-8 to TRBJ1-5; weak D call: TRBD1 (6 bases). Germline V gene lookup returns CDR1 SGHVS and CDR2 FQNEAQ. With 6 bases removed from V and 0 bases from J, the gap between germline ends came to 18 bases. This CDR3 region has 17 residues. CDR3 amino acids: CASSEDGQIYSNQPQHF. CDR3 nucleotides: TGTGCCAGCAGTGAAGACGGACAGATCTATAGCAATCAGCCCCAGCATTTT.

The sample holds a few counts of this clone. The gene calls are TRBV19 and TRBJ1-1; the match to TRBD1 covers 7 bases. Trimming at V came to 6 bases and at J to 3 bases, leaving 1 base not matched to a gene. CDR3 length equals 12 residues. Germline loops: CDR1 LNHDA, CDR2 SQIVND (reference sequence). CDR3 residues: CASRTGHTEAFF. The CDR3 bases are TGTGCCAGTAGGACAGGGCACACTGAAGCTTTCTTT.